Below, one TCR beta chain is given with its context. The antigen is not known. Trimming pared 5 bases from V and 5 bases from J, leaving 8 bases between. Germline values: CDR1 SGHVS, CDR2 FNYEAQ. The CDR3 length is 12 residues. The data derive from a study of T cell responses to AZD1222 COVID-19 vaccine. Study-wide points: Clonal diversity may have been underestimated in mostly white British donors.

The table came from immunoSEQ multiplex PCR; TCRdb's copy has only in-frame clones and leaves some out. The profile shows over 100,000 clones, approximately 86% of them singletons. This chain joins TRBV7-6 and TRBJ2-3; D is undetermined. Sequencing used peripheral blood, obtained on day 0 of AZD1222 vaccination. This TCR was sampled from an adult in good health. This chain's CDR3 is CASSPSGDTQYF. The CDR3 DNA is TGTGCCAGCAGCCCCTCAGGAGATACGCAGTATTTT.